Listed below are T cell receptor beta chains from one sample, sequenced in a study of shared clonotypes between healthy human individuals. The method was immunoSEQ multiplex PCR; TCRdb's version includes in-frame clones alone and lacks a portion of them. The sample includes roughly 2.6 million clones, around 94% seen only once; the top ten take about 0.13%. The material sequenced was naive CD4+ T cells sorted from blood. These receptors came from a man aged 18 to 29 in good health. Each CDR3 is given with its conserved first and last residue. Each record gives: D gene, J gene, V gene, CDR3 protein, CDR3 DNA. A D gene is named only where the DNA matches it firmly.

D: .; J: TRBJ2-7; V: TRBV19; CDR3: CASSIDDSSGEQYF; DNA: TGTGCCAGTAGTATAGATGACTCCTCCGGCGAGCAGTACTTC
D: .; J: TRBJ2-1; V: TRBV5-4; CDR3: CASSLGGGDSSYNEQFF; DNA: TGTGCCAGCAGCTTGGGTGGGGGGGACAGCTCCTACAATGAGCAGTTCTTC
D: TRBD2; J: TRBJ2-2; V: TRBV7-2; CDR3: CASSLAASGSTGELFF; DNA: TGTGCCAGCAGCTTAGCGGCTAGCGGGAGCACCGGGGAGCTGTTTTTT
D: .; J: TRBJ2-7; V: TRBV5-6; CDR3: CASSPWGRDLSYEQYF; DNA: TGTGCCAGCAGCCCCTGGGGGCGGGACCTCTCCTACGAGCAGTACTTC
D: .; J: TRBJ1-4; V: TRBV16; CDR3: CASSPAATNEKLFF; DNA: TGTGCCAGCAGCCCAGCGGCAACTAATGAAAAACTGTTTTTT
D: TRBD1; J: TRBJ2-7; V: TRBV5-1; CDR3: CASSPGQSSYEQYF; DNA: TGCGCCAGCAGTCCGGGACAGAGCTCCTACGAGCAGTACTTC
D: .; J: TRBJ2-2; V: TRBV25-1; CDR3: CASSYPRGTATGELFF; DNA: TGTGCCAGCTCTTACCCCAGGGGTACGGCCACCGGGGAGCTGTTTTTT
D: .; J: TRBJ2-1; V: TRBV30; CDR3: CAWSLAYEQFF; DNA: TGTGCCTGGAGTTTGGCTTATGAGCAGTTCTTC
D: .; J: TRBJ1-3; V: TRBV25-1; CDR3: CASSEPGGNTIYF; DNA: TGTGCCAGCAGTGAACCGGGAGGAAACACCATATATTTT
D: .; J: TRBJ1-2; V: TRBV18; CDR3: CASSAEGPNYGYTF; DNA: TGTGCCAGCTCAGCCGAGGGGCCTAACTATGGCTACACCTTC
D: TRBD2; J: TRBJ2-1; V: TRBV9; CDR3: CASSGPRTSGGNEQFF; DNA: TGTGCCAGCAGCGGTCCCCGGACTAGCGGGGGGAATGAGCAGTTCTTC